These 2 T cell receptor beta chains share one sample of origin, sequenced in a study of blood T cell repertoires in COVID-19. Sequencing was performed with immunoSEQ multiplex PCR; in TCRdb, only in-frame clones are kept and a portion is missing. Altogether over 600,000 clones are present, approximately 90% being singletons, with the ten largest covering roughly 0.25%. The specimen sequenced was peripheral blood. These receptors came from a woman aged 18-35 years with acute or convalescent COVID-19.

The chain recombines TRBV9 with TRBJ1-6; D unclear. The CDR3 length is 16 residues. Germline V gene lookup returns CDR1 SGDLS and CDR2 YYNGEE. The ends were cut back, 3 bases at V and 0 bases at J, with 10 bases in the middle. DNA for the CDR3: TGTGCCAGCAGCGCCAGACAAGACTCCTATAATTCACCCCTCCACTTT. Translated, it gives CASSARQDSYNSPLHF. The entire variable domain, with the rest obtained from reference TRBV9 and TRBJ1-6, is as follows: DSGVTQTPKHLITATGQRVTLRCSPRSGDLSVYWYQQSLDQGLQFLIQYYNGEERAKGNILERFSAQQFPDLHSELNLSSLELGDSALYFCASSARQDSYNSPLHFGNGTRLTVT.

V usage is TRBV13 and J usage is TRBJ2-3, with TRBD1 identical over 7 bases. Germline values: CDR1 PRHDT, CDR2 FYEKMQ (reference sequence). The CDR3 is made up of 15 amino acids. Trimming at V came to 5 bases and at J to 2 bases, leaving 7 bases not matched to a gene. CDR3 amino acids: CASSRRQGFTDTQYF. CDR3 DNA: TGTGCCAGCAGCAGAAGACAGGGTTTCACAGATACGCAGTATTTT.